This T cell receptor (beta chain) stems from a study of T cells in Graves' hyperthyroidism and ophthalmopathy. Points from the study as a whole: Prediction of ophthalmopathy progression came a median around 6 months pre-onset.

The trim removed 5 bases at V and 7 bases at J, leaving 8 bases unmatched. The CDR3 totals 14 residues. Germline V gene data show CDR1 as SGDLS and CDR2 as YYNGEE. Patients were excluded for uncontrolled infection, other autoimmune disease, pregnancy or lactation. It was 8 to 10 ml of fresh peripheral blood that supplied the PBMCs. This clonotype has only a few counts. As yet, its antigen is unknown. The investigators amplified TCR beta CDR3 regions from RNA transcripts. The study used the HTBI primer set for a first-round RT-PCR of the TCR CDR3. TCRdb passed the multiplex PCR reads through MiXCR, listing each CDR3 protein once. The profile shows a few hundred thousand distinct CDR3 sequences, about an eighth of them singletons.

The chain carries TRBV9 and TRBJ2-1, with TRBD2 matching over 8 bases. This clonotype was obtained from a woman aged 40 to 55 with Graves' ophthalmopathy. Sequenced input: blood. The CDR3: CASRGSGNWNEQFF. The DNA for the CDR3 is TGTGCCAGCAGGGGTAGCGGGAATTGGAATGAGCAGTTCTTC.